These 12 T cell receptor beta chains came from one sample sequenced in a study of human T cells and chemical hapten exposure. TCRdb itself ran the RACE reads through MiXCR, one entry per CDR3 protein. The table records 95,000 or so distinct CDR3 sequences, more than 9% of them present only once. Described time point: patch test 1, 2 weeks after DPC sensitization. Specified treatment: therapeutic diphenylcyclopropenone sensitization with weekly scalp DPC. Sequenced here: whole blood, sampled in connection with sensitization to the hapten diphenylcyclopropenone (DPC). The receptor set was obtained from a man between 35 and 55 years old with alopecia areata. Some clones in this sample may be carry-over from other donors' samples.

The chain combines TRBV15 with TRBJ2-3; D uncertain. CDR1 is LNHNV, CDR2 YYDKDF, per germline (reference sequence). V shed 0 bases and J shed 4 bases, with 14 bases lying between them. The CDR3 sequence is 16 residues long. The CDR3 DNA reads TGTGCCACCAGCAGAGAGGCGGTCCTAGGTGCAGATACGCAGTATTTT. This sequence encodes CATSREAVLGADTQYF. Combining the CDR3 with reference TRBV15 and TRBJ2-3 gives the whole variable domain DAMVIQNPRYQVTQFGKPVTLSCSQTLNHNVMYWYQQKSSQAPKLLFHYYDKDFNNEADTPDNFQSRRPNTSFCFLDIRSPGLGDTAMYLCATSREAVLGADTQYFGPGTRLTVL.

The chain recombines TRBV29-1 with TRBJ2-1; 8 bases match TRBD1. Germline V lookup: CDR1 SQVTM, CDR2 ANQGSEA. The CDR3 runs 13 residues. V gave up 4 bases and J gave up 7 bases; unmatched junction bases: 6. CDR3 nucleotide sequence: TGCAGCGTTGGTTGGACAGGGAAGAATGAGCAGTTCTTC. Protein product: CSVGWTGKNEQFF.

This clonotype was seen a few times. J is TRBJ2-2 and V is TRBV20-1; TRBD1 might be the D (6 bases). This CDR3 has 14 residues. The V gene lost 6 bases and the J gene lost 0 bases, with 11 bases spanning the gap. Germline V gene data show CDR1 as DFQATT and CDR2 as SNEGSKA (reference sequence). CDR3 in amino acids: CSAPDSPNTGELFF. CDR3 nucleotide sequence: TGCAGTGCCCCGGACAGCCCGAACACCGGGGAGCTGTTTTTT.

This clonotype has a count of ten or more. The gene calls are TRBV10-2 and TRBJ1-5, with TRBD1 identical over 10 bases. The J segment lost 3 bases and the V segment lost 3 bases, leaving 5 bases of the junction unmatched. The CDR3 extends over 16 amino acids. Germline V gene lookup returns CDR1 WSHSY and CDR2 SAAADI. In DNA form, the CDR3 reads TGCGCCAGCAGTGAAGCGACAGGGGGCCACAATCAGCCCCAGCATTTT. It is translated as CASSEATGGHNQPQHF.

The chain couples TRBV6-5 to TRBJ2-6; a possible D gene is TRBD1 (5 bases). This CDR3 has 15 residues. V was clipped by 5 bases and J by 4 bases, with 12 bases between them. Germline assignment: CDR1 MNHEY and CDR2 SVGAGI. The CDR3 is CASSTQGSGANVLTF. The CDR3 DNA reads TGTGCCAGCAGTACCCAGGGTTCAGGGGCCAACGTCCTGACTTTC.

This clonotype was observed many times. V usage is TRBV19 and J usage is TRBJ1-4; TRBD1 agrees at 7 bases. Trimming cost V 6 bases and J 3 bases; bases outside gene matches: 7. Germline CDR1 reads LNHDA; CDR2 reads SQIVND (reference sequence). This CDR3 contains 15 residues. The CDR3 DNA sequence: TGTGCCAGTAGGAGTCGACAGGGAGCTAATGAAAAACTGTTTTTT. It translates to CASRSRQGANEKLFF. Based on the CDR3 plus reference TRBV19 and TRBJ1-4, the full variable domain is DGGITQSPKYLFRKEGQNVTLSCEQNLNHDAMYWYRQDPGQGLRLIYYSQIVNDFQKGDIAEGYSVSREKKESFPLTVTSAQKNPTAFYLCASRSRQGANEKLFFGSGTQLSVL.

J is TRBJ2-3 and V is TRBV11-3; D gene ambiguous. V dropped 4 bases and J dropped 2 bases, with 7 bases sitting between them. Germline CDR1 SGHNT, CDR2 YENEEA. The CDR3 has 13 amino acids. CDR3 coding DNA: TGTGCCAGCAGCTCGGAGCCCACAGATACGCAGTATTTT. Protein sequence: CASSSEPTDTQYF. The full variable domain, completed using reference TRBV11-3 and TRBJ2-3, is EAGVVQSPRYKIIEKKQPVAFWCNPISGHNTLYWYLQNLGQGPELLIRYENEEAVDDSQLPKDRFSAERLKGVDSTLKIQPAELGDSAVYLCASSSEPTDTQYFGPGTRLTVL.

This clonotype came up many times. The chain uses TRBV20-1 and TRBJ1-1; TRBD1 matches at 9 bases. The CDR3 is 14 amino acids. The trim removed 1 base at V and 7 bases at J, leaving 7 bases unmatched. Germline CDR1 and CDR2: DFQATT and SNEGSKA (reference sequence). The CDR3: CSARGTGGAIEAFF. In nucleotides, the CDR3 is TGCAGTGCTAGAGGAACAGGGGGCGCGATTGAAGCTTTCTTT.

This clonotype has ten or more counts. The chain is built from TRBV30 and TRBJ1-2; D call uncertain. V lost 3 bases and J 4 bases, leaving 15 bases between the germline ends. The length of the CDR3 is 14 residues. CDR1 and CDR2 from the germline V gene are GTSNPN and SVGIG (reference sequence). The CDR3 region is CAWRPAGASYGYTF. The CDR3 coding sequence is TGTGCCTGGAGGCCAGCAGGAGCGTCCTATGGCTACACCTTC.

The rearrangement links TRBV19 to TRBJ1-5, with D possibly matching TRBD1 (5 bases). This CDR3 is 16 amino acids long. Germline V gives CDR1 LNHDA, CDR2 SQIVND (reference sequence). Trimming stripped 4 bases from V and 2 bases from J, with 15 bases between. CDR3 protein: CASSTRRDRGNQPQHF. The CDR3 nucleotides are TGTGCCAGTAGTACCCGCAGGGACCGAGGCAATCAGCCCCAGCATTTT.

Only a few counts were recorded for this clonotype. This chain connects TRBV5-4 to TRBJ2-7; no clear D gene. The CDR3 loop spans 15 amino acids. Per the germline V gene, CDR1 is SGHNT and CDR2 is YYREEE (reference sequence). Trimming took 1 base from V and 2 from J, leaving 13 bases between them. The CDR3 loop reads CASSLLTADPYEQYF. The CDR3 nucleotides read TGTGCCAGCAGCTTGTTGACGGCCGACCCCTACGAGCAGTACTTC.

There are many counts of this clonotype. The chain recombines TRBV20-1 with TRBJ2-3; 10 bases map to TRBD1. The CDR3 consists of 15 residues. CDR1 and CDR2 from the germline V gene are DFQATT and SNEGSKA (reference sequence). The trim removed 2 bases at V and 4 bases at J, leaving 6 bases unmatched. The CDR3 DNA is TGCAGTGCTAGACCGGGACAGGGGAGGGCAGATACGCAGTATTTT. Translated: CSARPGQGRADTQYF.